The 7 T cell receptor beta chains reported below all come from one sample, sequenced in a study of cytomegalovirus exposure and HLA in healthy donors. The method was immunoSEQ multiplex PCR; TCRdb's version includes in-frame clones alone and lacks a portion of them. The table includes 250,000 to 300,000 clones, about 86% detected once. The sequenced sample was PBMCs. These receptors all stem from a woman aged 18-29 years in good health and CMV-seronegative.

The chain combines TRBV6-6 with TRBJ1-6; 8 positions agree with TRBD1. Per the germline V gene, CDR1 is MNHNY and CDR2 is SVGAGI (reference sequence). The CDR3 extends over 14 amino acids. V shed 11 bases, J shed 9 bases, and the junction held 12 bases outside the gene matches. The CDR3 DNA is TGTGCCGCCACCCCAGACAGGGGCGGTTCACCCCTCCACTTT. This sequence encodes CAATPDRGGSPLHF.

The chain joins TRBV19 to TRBJ2-2; D is possibly TRBD2 (6 bases). Germline assignment: CDR1 LNHDA and CDR2 SQIVND (reference sequence). CDR3 length: 14 residues. V lost 6 bases to trimming and J lost 3 bases, with 11 bases between them. CDR3 nucleotide sequence: TGTGCCAGTAGCCCGGACTATTACACCGGGGAGCTGTTTTTT. Translated, it gives CASSPDYYTGELFF.

The chain employs TRBV28 and TRBJ1-1; 9 nucleotides align to TRBD1. This CDR3 is 13 amino acids long. The germline CDR1 and CDR2 sequences are MDHEN and SYDVKM. Losses at the gene ends were 6 bases for V and 1 base for J; bases not matched to a gene: 0. The CDR3 spells CASRDRGNTEAFF. CDR3 nucleotide sequence: TGTGCCAGCAGGGACAGGGGGAACACTGAAGCTTTCTTT.

The chain employs TRBV28 and TRBJ1-5; no definite D call. V was shortened by 6 bases and J by 10 bases, with 10 bases between the two germline ends. The CDR3 sequence is 11 residues long. In germline, CDR1 is MDHEN, CDR2 SYDVKM. CDR3 region: CASSSRPPQHF. The CDR3 DNA is TGTGCCAGCAGCTCCCGTCCCCCCCAGCATTTT.

The rearrangement uses TRBV10-3 and TRBJ2-1; 14 bases are shared with TRBD2. The CDR3 runs to 14 residues. Germline lookup yields CDR1 ENHRY and CDR2 SYGVKD. Losses at the gene ends were 8 bases for V and 8 bases for J; bases not matched to a gene: 5. CDR3 in DNA: TGTGCCATCGGGGCGGGACTAGCGGGAGATGAGCAGTTCTTC. Its translation: CAIGAGLAGDEQFF.

Only one count was recorded for this clone. V gene TRBV5-1 combines with J gene TRBJ2-7, with D perhaps matching TRBD1 (7 bases). This CDR3 is 15 amino acids long. Trimming took off 2 bases at V and 0 bases at J, with 12 bases between the two ends. Germline CDR1 SGHRS, CDR2 YFSETQ. The CDR3 protein is CASSLGQGGSYEQYF. CDR3 DNA sequence: TGCGCCAGCAGCTTAGGTCAGGGGGGCTCCTACGAGCAGTACTTC.

This chain connects TRBV10-2 to TRBJ2-1; D perhaps matches TRBD2 (6 bases). CDR1 is WSHSY, CDR2 SAAADI, per germline. The CDR3 has 15 residues. V was trimmed by 2 bases and J by 9 bases, leaving 17 bases between them. This CDR3 is CASSELSRLDGEQFF. The CDR3 coding sequence is TGCGCCAGCAGTGAGCTTTCACGACTAGACGGTGAGCAGTTCTTC.